A selection of T cell receptor beta chains follows, all from one sample in a study of a mutant IDH1 vaccine in newly diagnosed glioma. For these receptors, no antigen is known. Only in-frame clones appear in the TCRdb table, and some are missing; sequencing was by immunoSEQ multiplex PCR. This table holds around 60,000 clones, roughly 80% found once. The specimen comprised PBMCs, sampled from a glioma patient whose treatment included an IDH1 peptide vaccine. The receptors shown here come from a man in his forties with glioma. CDR3s include the opening cysteine and the closing phenylalanine or tryptophan. The D gene is left open where the match is weak. Clone size is shown for a subset of rows, as once, few, many or a class of expanded clone.

>once|TRBV11-2|NA|TRBJ2-7
CASSLDGYEQYF
TGTGCCAGCAGCTTAGACGGATACGAGCAGTACTTC
>NA|TRBV7-2|NA|TRBJ2-7
CASSLDGRPRGEQYF
TGTGCCAGCAGCTTGGATGGCAGGCCTAGGGGCGAGCAGTACTTC
>NA|TRBV4-2|NA|TRBJ1-2
CASSQRTENYGYTF
TGTGCCAGCAGCCAAAGGACAGAAAACTATGGCTACACCTTC
>NA|TRBV5-1|TRBD2|TRBJ2-1
CASSSQKLAGVYNEQFF
TGCGCCAGCAGCTCCCAGAAACTAGCGGGAGTCTACAATGAGCAGTTCTTC
>NA|TRBV5-6|TRBD1|TRBJ1-2
CASNPSPGTEYGYTF
TGTGCCAGCAACCCGTCCCCCGGGACAGAGTATGGCTACACCTTC
>NA|TRBV28|NA|TRBJ1-1
CASSLWAREAFF
TGTGCCAGCAGTTTATGGGCCAGGGAAGCTTTCTTT
>NA|TRBV7-9|TRBD2|TRBJ2-7
CASSSTSPDLYEQYF
TGTGCCAGCAGTTCGACTAGCCCAGACCTCTACGAGCAGTACTTC
>NA|TRBV28|NA|TRBJ2-6
CASSLGQGTPSGANVLTF
TGTGCCAGCAGTTTGGGCCAGGGGACACCCTCTGGGGCCAACGTCCTGACTTTC
>NA|TRBV25-1|TRBD1|TRBJ2-7
CANPVWTGKAYEQYF
TGTGCCAACCCAGTCTGGACAGGGAAAGCCTACGAGCAGTACTTC
>few|TRBV4-3|NA|TRBJ1-1
CASSQDGAGGAEAFF
TGCGCCAGCAGCCAAGATGGCGCCGGGGGCGCTGAAGCTTTCTTT
>NA|TRBV6-1|TRBD1|TRBJ1-1
CASSASGTGEAFF
TGTGCCAGCAGTGCGAGCGGGACAGGCGAAGCTTTCTTT
>NA|TRBV9|NA|TRBJ2-2
CASSVPGDGTGELFF
TGTGCCAGCAGCGTTCCGGGAGATGGCACCGGGGAGCTGTTTTTT
>NA|TRBV7-6|TRBD1|TRBJ1-1
CASSKGTGMNTEAFF
TGTGCCAGCAGCAAGGGGACAGGAATGAACACTGAAGCTTTCTTT
>NA|TRBV7-2|NA|TRBJ1-3
CASSLADRDSGNTIYF
TGTGCCAGCAGCTTAGCGGACAGAGACTCTGGAAACACCATATATTTT
>NA|TRBV21-1|NA|TRBJ2-2
CASRLLYTGLTGELFF
TGTGCCAGCAGATTACTTTACACAGGCTTGACCGGGGAGCTGTTTTTT
>NA|TRBV4-3|NA|TRBJ2-3
CASSQAPGRDQYF
TGCGCCAGCAGCCAAGCTCCCGGGCGGGATCAGTATTTT
>NA|TRBV6-6|NA|TRBJ2-2
CASRARGTGELFF
TGTGCCAGCAGGGCCAGGGGCACCGGGGAGCTGTTTTTT
>NA|TRBV7-2|NA|TRBJ1-2
CASSLGGGTGRGYTF
TGTGCCAGCAGCTTAGGGGGAGGCACCGGAAGGGGCTACACCTTC
>NA|TRBV6-6|NA|TRBJ1-5
CASSYTVEQPQHF
TGTGCCAGCAGCTACACCGTGGAACAGCCCCAGCATTTT
>once|TRBV4-2|TRBD2|TRBJ2-3
CASSQDPLLAGGPLDTQYF
TGTGCCAGCAGCCAAGATCCCTTACTAGCGGGGGGGCCGCTGGATACGCAGTATTTT
>few|TRBV11-1|NA|TRBJ1-1
CASSPRPGTHTEAFF
TGTGCCAGCAGCCCCCGCCCAGGGACACACACTGAAGCTTTCTTT
>NA|TRBV27|TRBD1|TRBJ2-7
CASSRDRGSYEQYF
TGTGCCAGCAGCCGGGACAGGGGCTCCTACGAGCAGTACTTC
>NA|TRBV6-1|NA|TRBJ2-1
CASSVTLPGHTYNEQFF
TGTGCCAGCAGTGTAACCTTACCGGGACACACCTACAATGAGCAGTTCTTC
>once|TRBV6-5|TRBD1|TRBJ2-5
CASRADRGNQETQYF
TGTGCCAGCAGAGCGGACAGGGGGAACCAAGAGACCCAGTACTTC
>NA|TRBV13|NA|TRBJ2-7
CASSFLVLGGEQYF
TGTGCCAGCAGCTTCTTGGTGTTGGGAGGCGAGCAGTACTTC
>NA|TRBV15|NA|TRBJ1-6
CATSRDSENSPLHF
TGTGCCACCAGCAGAGATTCAGAGAATTCACCCCTCCACTTT
>NA|TRBV7-2|NA|TRBJ1-2
CASSPPTGYYGYTF
TGTGCCAGCAGCCCCCCGACAGGATACTATGGCTACACCTTC
>few|TRBV13|NA|TRBJ1-6
CASSFDRGGTPLHF
TGTGCCAGCAGCTTTGACCGGGGCGGGACACCCCTCCACTTT
>NA|TRBV18|NA|TRBJ2-2
CASSPDTTGELFF
TGTGCCAGCTCTCCAGACACCACCGGGGAGCTGTTTTTT
>NA|TRBV21-1|NA|TRBJ2-7
CASSTTGTVEQYF
TGTGCCAGCAGCACAACCGGGACAGTTGAGCAGTACTTC
>NA|TRBV6-6|TRBD2|TRBJ2-1
CASGLAGRGEQFF
TGTGCCAGCGGATTAGCGGGGCGGGGTGAGCAGTTCTTC
>NA|TRBV4-2|NA|TRBJ2-7
CASSQVQQSYEQYF
TGTGCCAGCAGCCAAGTCCAGCAGTCCTACGAGCAGTACTTC
>NA|TRBV5-6|NA|TRBJ1-5
CASSFSQGIINQPQHF
TGTGCCAGCAGCTTTTCTCAGGGGATCATCAATCAGCCCCAGCATTTT
>NA|TRBV7-9|NA|TRBJ1-3
CASSLLGNTIYF
TGTGCCAGCAGCCTCCTTGGAAACACCATATATTTT
>NA|TRBV10-2|TRBD2|TRBJ2-6
CASSSGIPLSGANVLTF
TGCGCCAGCAGTAGCGGGATCCCTCTCTCTGGGGCCAACGTCCTGACTTTC
>NA|TRBV6-6|NA|TRBJ2-7
CASAPSGGGREQYF
TGTGCCAGCGCACCTAGTGGGGGAGGACGCGAGCAGTACTTC
>medium-sized|TRBV14|TRBD2|TRBJ2-1
CASTRGGSYNEQFF
TGTGCCAGTACACGGGGGGGCTCCTACAATGAGCAGTTCTTC
>NA|TRBV27|NA|TRBJ1-6
CASSPNGPVNSPLHF
TGTGCCAGCAGCCCAAACGGCCCAGTTAATTCACCCCTCCACTTT
>NA|TRBV7-9|NA|TRBJ1-2
CASSLETGDTF
TGTGCCAGCAGCTTAGAAACCGGGGACACCTTC
>NA|TRBV4-3|NA|TRBJ1-2
CASSQEVGSYGYTF
TGCGCCAGCAGCCAAGAGGTGGGGAGCTATGGCTACACCTTC
>NA|TRBV10-3|NA|TRBJ2-3
CAISTLDTQYF
TGTGCCATCAGTACGTTGGATACGCAGTATTTT
>NA|TRBV7-2|NA|TRBJ2-1
CASILEAWGYNEQFF
TGTGCCAGCATCCTAGAAGCTTGGGGATACAATGAGCAGTTCTTC
>NA|TRBV19|NA|TRBJ1-6
CASSIEGPLESSLHF
TGTGCCAGTAGTATAGAAGGACCGCTTGAGTCGTCCCTCCACTTT
>few|TRBV30|NA|TRBJ1-5
CAWSVRSVRDQPQHF
TGTGCCTGGAGTGTACGTTCGGTGAGGGATCAGCCCCAGCATTTT
>NA|TRBV7-2|TRBD1|TRBJ1-2
CASSPSGGLNYGYTF
TGTGCCAGCAGCCCGTCAGGGGGCCTTAACTATGGCTACACCTTC
>NA|TRBV27|NA|TRBJ2-1
CASSFVVNREQFF
TGTGCCAGCAGTTTCGTGGTTAACAGAGAGCAGTTCTTC
>NA|TRBV11-2|NA|TRBJ1-2
CASSPGVGDYGYTF
TGTGCCAGCAGCCCAGGGGTTGGGGACTATGGCTACACCTTC
>NA|TRBV6-6|TRBD1|TRBJ2-3
CASSYSGQGGAHTQYF
TGTGCCAGCAGTTATTCGGGACAGGGGGGTGCTCATACGCAGTATTTT
>NA|TRBV27|TRBD1|TRBJ2-5
CASSSTPGQGFQETQYF
TGTGCCAGCAGTTCCACCCCGGGACAGGGCTTCCAGGAGACCCAGTACTTC
>NA|TRBV5-1|NA|TRBJ2-7
CASSLGRTRTYEQYF
TGCGCCAGCAGCTTGGGCCGGACACGGACCTACGAGCAGTACTTC
>NA|TRBV7-2|NA|TRBJ1-2
CASSLVPAGQNYGYTF
TGTGCCAGCAGCTTAGTCCCCGCCGGACAGAACTATGGCTACACCTTC
>NA|TRBV5-4|TRBD1|TRBJ1-4
CASSWGQGAVTNEKLFF
TGTGCCAGCAGCTGGGGACAGGGGGCCGTAACTAATGAAAAACTGTTTTTT
>NA|TRBV9|NA|TRBJ2-1
CASSVGAGLYNEQFF
TGTGCCAGCAGCGTAGGGGCAGGGCTCTACAATGAGCAGTTCTTC
>NA|TRBV2|TRBD1|TRBJ2-3
CASRKTGADTQYF
TGTGCCAGCAGGAAAACAGGGGCAGATACGCAGTATTTT
>NA|TRBV7-2|NA|TRBJ1-1
CASSRRTVNTEAFF
TGTGCCAGCAGCCGCCGGACAGTGAACACTGAAGCTTTCTTT
>NA|TRBV27|NA|TRBJ2-2
CASSNRTRTGELFF
TGTGCCAGCAGTAATCGGACAAGAACCGGGGAGCTGTTTTTT
>NA|TRBV11-3|NA|TRBJ2-3
CASSRLRGGSTDTQYF
TGTGCCAGCAGCAGGCTCAGGGGAGGGAGCACAGATACGCAGTATTTT
>NA|TRBV4-2|TRBD2|TRBJ2-2
CASSQSPASGGRGELFF
TGTGCCAGCAGCCAATCACCCGCCAGCGGGGGAAGAGGGGAGCTGTTTTTT